Sequencing of this T cell receptor beta chain was carried out in a study of response to subunit inactivated influenza vaccine. Comment on this clonotype: The antigen is unknown.

Notes on the study in general: Authors suggested that a seasonal influenza vaccination recruits few new T cells each time.

TCRdb re-called the RT-PCR reads with MiXCR, one entry per CDR3 protein. Among around 520,000 distinct CDR3 sequences listed, 12% were seen once. Looked up from germline, CDR1 is SGHRS and CDR2 is YFSETQ. The CDR3 spans 15 residues. J was trimmed by 5 bases and V by 2 bases; bases with no gene match: 6. The specimen comprised PBMCs from blood, sampled on the day of vaccination. The chain has TRBV5-1 and TRBJ2-7; TRBD1 agrees at 11 bases. The sequence came from a man aged 45-65 years who received an inactivated influenza vaccine. CDR3 sequence (DNA): TGCGCCAGCAGCTTACCGGGACAGGGGGTGGACGAGCAGTACTTC. This encodes CASSLPGQGVDEQYF.